Listed below are T cell receptor beta chains from one sample, sequenced in a study of blood T cell repertoires in COVID-19. Data came from immunoSEQ multiplex PCR; TCRdb stores just in-frame clones and leaves some out. The table has some 210,000 clones, 80% to 90% seen once. Sequences were obtained from PBMCs or T cells enriched from blood (not recorded which). Source of these receptors: a man aged 18-30 years with acute COVID-19. Each CDR3 is given with its conserved first and last residue. The D gene is left open where the match is weak. Expanded clones get a size class; other rows say once, few or many, or leave the size out.

V: TRBV19
J: TRBJ1-1
size: .
D: .
CDR3: CASSIGRNTEAFF
DNA: TGTGCCAGTAGTATTGGTAGGAACACTGAAGCTTTCTTT

V: TRBV19
J: TRBJ1-5
size: many
D: .
CDR3: CASSALRVGNQPQHF
DNA: TGTGCCAGTAGTGCGCTCAGGGTGGGCAATCAGCCCCAGCATTTT

V: TRBV2
J: TRBJ1-2
size: .
D: .
CDR3: CASTAGRGFNYGYTF
DNA: TGTGCCAGCACCGCTGGGAGGGGCTTTAACTATGGCTACACCTTC

V: TRBV28
J: TRBJ2-5
size: once
D: .
CDR3: CASSPSNWLRGPQETQYF
DNA: TGTGCCAGCAGCCCCTCCAACTGGCTGCGGGGCCCCCAAGAGACCCAGTACTTC

V: TRBV5-6
J: TRBJ2-2
size: .
D: TRBD2
CDR3: CASSLGPSGLNTGELFF
DNA: TGTGCCAGCAGCTTGGGACCTAGCGGGCTTAACACCGGGGAGCTGTTTTTT

V: TRBV11-3
J: TRBJ1-2
size: .
D: .
CDR3: CASSLIFRDTPFYGYTF
DNA: TGTGCCAGCAGCTTAATTTTCCGGGACACACCCTTCTATGGCTACACCTTC

V: TRBV27
J: TRBJ2-3
size: .
D: TRBD2
CDR3: CASSPRTSGILRDTQYF
DNA: TGTGCCAGCAGTCCCCGGACTAGCGGGATTCTTAGAGATACGCAGTATTTT

V: TRBV19
J: TRBJ1-1
size: .
D: TRBD1
CDR3: CASSTTGQGVPEAFF
DNA: TGTGCCAGTAGTACCACCGGACAGGGGGTTCCTGAAGCTTTCTTT

V: TRBV11-3
J: TRBJ2-7
size: .
D: .
CDR3: CASSLTAYYEQYF
DNA: TGTGCCAGCAGCTTAACTGCCTACTACGAGCAGTACTTC

V: TRBV7-2
J: TRBJ2-1
size: .
D: .
CDR3: CASSLRVDRENNEQFF
DNA: TGTGCCAGCAGCTTAAGGGTTGACAGAGAGAACAATGAGCAGTTCTTC

V: TRBV28
J: TRBJ1-1
size: .
D: TRBD1
CDR3: CATRLGGNTEAFF
DNA: TGTGCCACCCGATTAGGGGGCAACACTGAAGCTTTCTTT

V: TRBV12-3/TRBV12-4
J: TRBJ1-5
size: .
D: TRBD1
CDR3: CASSLDRDQPQHF
DNA: TGTGCCAGCAGCCTCGACAGGGATCAGCCCCAGCATTTT

V: TRBV19
J: TRBJ2-7
size: .
D: TRBD1
CDR3: CASSGGQGARYEQYF
DNA: TGTGCCAGTAGCGGGGGACAGGGGGCGCGCTACGAGCAGTACTTC

V: TRBV4-2
J: TRBJ1-1
size: .
D: TRBD1
CDR3: CASSPTRGPTEAFF
DNA: TGTGCCAGCAGCCCAACAAGGGGGCCCACTGAAGCTTTCTTT

V: TRBV7-6
J: TRBJ1-3
size: .
D: .
CDR3: CASSWQGSNSGNTIYF
DNA: TGTGCCAGCAGCTGGCAGGGATCTAACTCTGGAAACACCATATATTTT

V: TRBV20-1
J: TRBJ1-2
size: .
D: .
CDR3: CSASRGGAGYGYTF
DNA: TGCAGTGCTAGTCGGGGGGGGGCAGGGTATGGCTACACCTTC

V: TRBV19
J: TRBJ2-7
size: .
D: .
CDR3: CASSSGSSYEQYF
DNA: TGTGCCAGTAGTAGCGGAAGCTCCTACGAGCAGTACTTC

V: TRBV14
J: TRBJ1-4
size: few
D: TRBD1
CDR3: CASSQDWWGQPTTNEKLFF
DNA: TGTGCCAGCAGCCAAGATTGGTGGGGACAGCCTACAACTAATGAAAAACTGTTTTTT

V: TRBV3-1/TRBV3-2
J: TRBJ1-5
size: once
D: .
CDR3: CASSQHEERSNQPQHF
DNA: TGTGCCAGCAGCCAACACGAGGAGCGAAGCAATCAGCCCCAGCATTTT

V: TRBV11-3
J: TRBJ2-1
size: .
D: .
CDR3: CASSARGNEQFF
DNA: TGTGCCAGCAGCGCCCGGGGCAATGAGCAGTTCTTC

V: TRBV9
J: TRBJ1-4
size: .
D: TRBD1
CDR3: CASSAGQGATNEKLFF
DNA: TGTGCCAGCAGCGCGGGACAGGGGGCAACTAATGAAAAACTGTTTTTT

V: TRBV5-1
J: TRBJ1-2
size: .
D: .
CDR3: CASSWGINRVEGYTF
DNA: TGCGCCAGCAGCTGGGGAATTAACAGGGTGGAAGGCTACACCTTC

V: TRBV28
J: TRBJ2-3
size: .
D: TRBD2
CDR3: CASRLGASGDDTQYF
DNA: TGTGCCAGCAGACTCGGGGCTAGCGGGGACGATACGCAGTATTTT

V: TRBV7-9
J: TRBJ1-2
size: .
D: .
CDR3: CASSLLTYYTF
DNA: TGTGCCAGCAGCTTATTGACATACTACACCTTC

V: TRBV7-2
J: TRBJ2-3
size: .
D: .
CDR3: CASSLAGLSFTDTQYF
DNA: TGTGCCAGCAGCTTAGCGGGACTGTCATTCACAGATACGCAGTATTTT

V: TRBV11-3
J: TRBJ2-1
size: .
D: TRBD2
CDR3: CASSFRLLAGVVYEQFF
DNA: TGTGCCAGCAGCTTCCGACTACTAGCGGGAGTGGTATATGAGCAGTTCTTC

V: TRBV7-2
J: TRBJ2-7
size: .
D: .
CDR3: CASSLLPGYEQYF
DNA: TGTGCCAGCAGCTTACTTCCGGGATACGAGCAGTACTTC

V: TRBV14
J: TRBJ1-2
size: .
D: .
CDR3: CASSQTGHMRGYTF
DNA: TGTGCCAGCAGCCAAACGGGACACATGCGGGGCTACACCTTC

V: TRBV7-8
J: TRBJ1-2
size: .
D: .
CDR3: CASSLSRENYGYTF
DNA: TGTGCCAGCAGCTTAAGTCGGGAGAACTATGGCTACACCTTC

V: TRBV19
J: TRBJ1-2
size: .
D: .
CDR3: CASRLGGANYGYTF
DNA: TGTGCCAGTAGATTGGGGGGAGCTAACTATGGCTACACCTTC

V: TRBV6-5
J: TRBJ2-1
size: .
D: TRBD1
CDR3: CASSYSRTGSNNEQFF
DNA: TGTGCCAGCAGTTACTCGAGGACAGGTTCTAACAATGAGCAGTTCTTC

V: TRBV18
J: TRBJ2-7
size: .
D: .
CDR3: CASSPPAIPFEQYF
DNA: TGTGCCAGCTCACCACCTGCTATCCCCTTCGAACAGTACTTC

V: TRBV4-1
J: TRBJ2-3
size: .
D: .
CDR3: CASSQSFADTQYF
DNA: TGCGCCAGCAGCCAGTCTTTTGCAGATACGCAGTATTTT

V: TRBV29-1
J: TRBJ1-1
size: .
D: TRBD1
CDR3: CSVEGTGTTEAFF
DNA: TGCAGCGTTGAGGGGACAGGGACCACTGAAGCTTTCTTT

V: TRBV7-9
J: TRBJ1-3
size: .
D: .
CDR3: CASSFSYGFGNTIYF
DNA: TGTGCCAGCAGCTTTAGTTACGGGTTTGGAAACACCATATATTTT

V: TRBV10-3
J: TRBJ1-2
size: .
D: TRBD1
CDR3: CAIMSNTGQGYTF
DNA: TGTGCCATCATGTCGAATACGGGACAGGGCTACACCTTC

V: TRBV11-2
J: TRBJ2-5
size: .
D: TRBD1
CDR3: CASSLDRAGKTQYF
DNA: TGTGCCAGCAGCTTGGACAGGGCAGGGAAGACCCAGTACTTC

V: TRBV27
J: TRBJ2-7
size: .
D: TRBD2
CDR3: CASSLSGGSFYEQYF
DNA: TGTGCCAGCAGTTTATCTGGCGGGAGTTTCTACGAGCAGTACTTC

V: TRBV2
J: TRBJ1-2
size: once
D: .
CDR3: CASSDLENYGYTF
DNA: TGTGCCAGCAGTGATTTGGAGAACTATGGCTACACCTTC

V: TRBV5-1
J: TRBJ1-1
size: .
D: TRBD1
CDR3: CASGGGQLHTEAFF
DNA: TGCGCCAGCGGAGGGGGACAGCTACACACTGAAGCTTTCTTT

V: TRBV27
J: TRBJ2-7
size: .
D: TRBD1
CDR3: CASSSPSGTGIDEQYF
DNA: TGTGCCAGCAGTTCTCCTTCCGGGACAGGGATTGACGAGCAGTACTTC

V: TRBV10-3
J: TRBJ2-5
size: .
D: TRBD1
CDR3: CAISGTGKRETQYF
DNA: TGTGCCATCAGTGGGACAGGGAAAAGGGAGACCCAGTACTTC

V: TRBV7-9
J: TRBJ1-1
size: .
D: .
CDR3: CASSPLGGTEAFF
DNA: TGTGCCAGCAGCCCATTGGGGGGCACTGAAGCTTTCTTT

V: TRBV5-5
J: TRBJ2-7
size: once
D: .
CDR3: CASSLAGDTYEQYF
DNA: TGTGCCAGCAGCTTGGCCGGGGACACGTACGAGCAGTACTTC

V: TRBV18
J: TRBJ2-1
size: .
D: TRBD1
CDR3: CASSPYEQGAYNEQFF
DNA: TGTGCCAGCTCACCTTATGAACAGGGGGCCTACAATGAGCAGTTCTTC

V: TRBV29-1
J: TRBJ1-3
size: .
D: .
CDR3: CSVQEAAGNTIYF
DNA: TGCAGCGTTCAGGAGGCGGCTGGAAACACCATATATTTT

V: TRBV11-2
J: TRBJ2-7
size: .
D: .
CDR3: CASSFLGRDEQYF
DNA: TGTGCCAGCAGCTTTTTAGGTCGGGACGAGCAGTACTTC

V: TRBV5-4
J: TRBJ1-2
size: .
D: TRBD1
CDR3: CASSLGQGAFGYTF
DNA: TGTGCCAGCAGCTTGGGACAGGGGGCCTTTGGCTACACCTTC

V: TRBV6-4
J: TRBJ1-5
size: .
D: .
CDR3: CASSQDSSNQPQHF
DNA: TGTGCCAGCAGTCAAGACAGTAGCAATCAGCCCCAGCATTTT

V: TRBV29-1
J: TRBJ1-1
size: .
D: TRBD1
CDR3: CSVTQGSWGEAFF
DNA: TGCAGCGTGACACAGGGGTCCTGGGGTGAAGCTTTCTTT

V: TRBV4-1
J: TRBJ1-1
size: once
D: .
CDR3: CASSHPFDIGMNTEAFF
DNA: TGCGCCAGCAGCCACCCCTTCGACATAGGTATGAACACTGAAGCTTTCTTT

V: TRBV2
J: TRBJ1-5
size: .
D: .
CDR3: CASSEIRGPNQPQHF
DNA: TGTGCCAGCAGTGAGATCAGGGGTCCCAATCAGCCCCAGCATTTT

V: TRBV19
J: TRBJ1-2
size: .
D: TRBD1
CDR3: CASSKDRGELYGYTF
DNA: TGTGCCAGTAGTAAAGACAGGGGCGAACTCTATGGCTACACCTTC

V: TRBV19
J: TRBJ2-7
size: .
D: TRBD1
CDR3: CASTTGTGVSEQYF
DNA: TGTGCCAGTACCACCGGGACAGGGGTGAGCGAGCAGTACTTC

V: TRBV5-1
J: TRBJ2-1
size: few
D: .
CDR3: CASSLAAALDNEQFF
DNA: TGCGCCAGCAGCTTGGCGGCGGCCCTCGACAATGAGCAGTTCTTC

V: TRBV5-5
J: TRBJ1-2
size: .
D: TRBD1
CDR3: CASSPSTGTAFYGYTF
DNA: TGTGCCAGCAGTCCGTCCACCGGGACAGCCTTCTATGGCTACACCTTC

V: TRBV30
J: TRBJ1-2
size: .
D: .
CDR3: CAWSVPGNYGYTF
DNA: TGTGCCTGGAGTGTACCAGGGAACTATGGCTACACCTTC

V: TRBV3-1/TRBV3-2
J: TRBJ1-6
size: .
D: .
CDR3: CASSQGSHIAESPLHF
DNA: TGTGCCAGCAGCCAGGGGAGTCACATAGCTGAATCACCCCTCCACTTT

V: TRBV7-2
J: TRBJ2-2
size: once
D: TRBD2
CDR3: CASSGGRQNTGELFF
DNA: TGTGCCAGCAGTGGCGGGAGGCAGAACACCGGGGAGCTGTTTTTT

V: TRBV19
J: TRBJ1-2
size: .
D: .
CDR3: CASSLGTMAGYTF
DNA: TGTGCCAGTAGCCTCGGGACAATGGCCGGCTACACCTTC